Below are 5 T cell receptor beta chains sequenced from a single sample in a study of shared clonotypes between healthy human individuals. Naive CD8 cells, CD45RO-negative and positively selected for CCR7, excluded terminally differentiated effector memory CD45RA+ cells. Assay: immunoSEQ multiplex PCR; the TCRdb copy retains only in-frame clones and omits some. The repertoire includes about 820,000 clones, roughly 92% of them detected once, and around 24% sits in the top ten. Sequenced: naive CD8+ T cells sorted from blood. All receptors come from a man in his thirties or forties in good health.

The chain is built from TRBV19 and TRBJ1-5; 11 bases map to TRBD1. Trimming took 1 base from V and 6 from J; bases not matched to a gene: 5. CDR1 and CDR2 from the germline V gene are LNHDA and SQIVND (reference sequence). This CDR3 has 16 residues. The CDR3 nucleotides read TGTGCCAGTAGTATAGTGAGGACAGGGGGCCCTCAGCCCCAGCATTTT. Amino acids: CASSIVRTGGPQPQHF.

The chain is built from TRBV4-1 and TRBJ2-7; D possibly uses TRBD1 or TRBD2 (5 bases each). V was clipped by 1 base and J by 5 bases, with 12 bases between them. The CDR3 sequence is 14 residues long. Germline values: CDR1 MGHRA, CDR2 YSYEKL. In DNA, the CDR3 is TGCGCCAGCAGCCAAGGGCAGGGAGTCAACGAGCAGTACTTC. This gives the protein CASSQGQGVNEQYF.

The rearrangement uses TRBV5-1 and TRBJ2-7; possibly TRBD1 or TRBD2 for D (5 bases each). Trimming cost V 4 bases and J 2 bases, with 16 bases left between them. CDR3 size: 15 residues. Germline V gene sequence: CDR1 SGHRS, CDR2 YFSETQ. In DNA, the CDR3 is TGCGCCAGCAGCACGGACCCGGGGCGAACCTACGAGCAGTACTTC. Protein product: CASSTDPGRTYEQYF.

Comment on this clone: In the same sample, other DNA sequences code for this CDR3. The J gene is TRBJ2-3, the V gene TRBV2; either TRBD1 or TRBD2 may fit D (5 bases each). The CDR3 spans 13 residues. Trimming stripped 3 bases from V and 2 bases from J, with 6 bases between. CDR1 and CDR2 from the germline V gene are SNHLY and FYNNEI. CDR3 protein: CASSEGPTDTQYF. The CDR3 bases are TGTGCCAGCAGTGAGGGACCCACAGATACGCAGTATTTT. The full variable domain, its missing parts supplied by reference TRBV2 and TRBJ2-3, is EPEVTQTPSHQVTQMGQEVILRCVPISNHLYFYWYRQILGQKVEFLVSFYNNEISEKSEIFDDQFSVERPDGSNFTLKIRSTKLEDSAMYFCASSEGPTDTQYFGPGTRLTVL.

This chain connects TRBV28 to TRBJ2-2, with no clear D. Per germline, CDR1 MDHEN and CDR2 SYDVKM. V was trimmed by 8 bases and J by 7 bases, leaving 5 bases between them. The CDR3 has 10 amino acids. CDR3 coding DNA: TGTGCCAGCGAATACGGGGAGCTGTTTTTT. Translated, it gives CASEYGELFF.